A selection of T cell receptor beta chains follows, all from one sample in a study of T cells after yellow fever vaccination. From the 5' RACE reads, TCRdb called clonotypes with MiXCR, one entry per CDR3 protein. Counted here are a few hundred thousand distinct CDR3 sequences, roughly a sixth occurring once; the ten biggest clones make up around 16%. The sequencing here drew on PBMCs, taken 5 days after the first yellow fever vaccination. These receptors all come from a man younger than 35 who received the YFV17D yellow fever vaccine. CDR3s include the opening cysteine and the closing phenylalanine or tryptophan. The D gene is left open where the match is weak. Clone size is not always given. Where it is, it says once, few, many or a class for expanded clones.

V gene	clone size	D gene	J gene	CDR3 protein	CDR3 DNA
TRBV6-5	few	NA	TRBJ1-3	CASSERNTIYF	TGTGCCAGCAGTGAGCGGAACACCATATATTTT
TRBV24-1	NA	TRBD2	TRBJ2-2	CATSVSGGAGELFF	TGTGCCACCAGTGTTTCGGGGGGTGCCGGGGAGCTGTTTTTT
TRBV20-1	few	TRBD2	TRBJ2-3	CSTIKTSGGSDTQYF	TGCAGTACAATAAAGACTAGCGGGGGATCGGATACGCAGTATTTT
TRBV20-1	NA	NA	TRBJ2-4	CSARDSMVAKNIQYF	TGCAGTGCTAGAGATTCTATGGTAGCCAAAAACATTCAGTACTTC
TRBV7-2	few	NA	TRBJ2-2	CASSLTLSGELFF	TGTGCCAGCAGCTTGACATTATCTGGGGAGCTGTTTTTT
TRBV20-1	few	TRBD1	TRBJ1-6	CSVRPDRGLSPLHF	TGCAGTGTACGTCCGGACAGGGGTTTATCACCCCTCCACTTT
TRBV19	NA	TRBD2	TRBJ2-2	CASKRGLDTGELFF	TGTGCCAGTAAGCGGGGGCTCGACACCGGGGAGCTGTTTTTT
TRBV29-1	NA	TRBD1	TRBJ2-3	CSVDGQDGDTQYF	TGCAGCGTTGACGGACAGGATGGGGATACGCAGTATTTT
TRBV7-6	NA	TRBD1	TRBJ1-5	CASSPGGGTVNQPQHF	TGTGCCAGCAGCCCTGGTGGCGGGACAGTCAATCAGCCCCAGCATTTT
TRBV12-3/TRBV12-4	many	NA	TRBJ1-1	CASSLLQGYTEAFF	TGTGCCAGCAGTTTATTACAGGGCTATACTGAAGCTTTCTTT
TRBV7-9	few	NA	TRBJ1-1	CASSLALTGNTEAFF	TGTGCCAGCAGCTTAGCACTGACTGGAAACACTGAAGCTTTCTTT
TRBV4-3	NA	NA	TRBJ2-2	CASSLTLAGELFF	TGCGCCAGCAGCCTAACCCTCGCCGGGGAGCTGTTTTTT
TRBV20-1	few	NA	TRBJ2-3	CSARRGAVYGRGTQYF	TGCAGTGCTAGGAGGGGGGCCGTTTACGGAAGGGGTACGCAGTATTTT
TRBV15	many	NA	TRBJ1-4	CATSSHGGTGEKLFF	TGTGCCACCAGCAGCCATGGGGGTACAGGGGAAAAACTGTTTTTT
TRBV18	few	NA	TRBJ2-5	CASSPPTDRETQYF	TGTGCCAGCTCACCACCGACGGACAGAGAGACCCAGTACTTC
TRBV6-2/TRBV6-3	NA	TRBD2	TRBJ2-3	CASSYDRTGERGVTDTQYF	TGTGCCAGCAGTTACGACCGGACGGGGGAGCGGGGGGTCACAGATACGCAGTATTTT
TRBV29-1	few	TRBD1	TRBJ1-2	CSVESDRILNGYTF	TGCAGCGTTGAATCGGACAGGATATTGAATGGCTACACCTTC
TRBV7-9	many	NA	TRBJ1-2	CASTLAGSKGNTF	TGTGCCAGCACCCTCGCCGGCAGTAAAGGCAACACCTTC
TRBV4-1	few	NA	TRBJ1-1	CASATGLGMNTEAFF	TGCGCCAGCGCTACAGGGCTGGGGATGAACACTGAAGCTTTCTTT
TRBV3-1	NA	NA	TRBJ1-6	CASSQRHRNSPLHF	TGTGCCAGCAGCCAGCGACACCGAAATTCACCCCTCCACTTT
TRBV2	NA	TRBD2	TRBJ2-5	CASSAGLAGAETQYF	TGTGCCAGCAGTGCCGGACTAGCGGGGGCAGAGACCCAGTACTTC
TRBV6-2/TRBV6-3	few	NA	TRBJ2-5	CASSSGIRDRETQYF	TGTGCCAGCAGTTCCGGGATCCGGGATCGAGAGACCCAGTACTTC
TRBV5-1	NA	TRBD1	TRBJ2-1	CASRLPGQGTAEQFF	TGCGCCAGCAGACTACCGGGACAGGGCACCGCTGAGCAGTTCTTC
TRBV12-3/TRBV12-4	NA	TRBD2	TRBJ2-3	CASSSNGGGTDTQYF	TGTGCCAGCAGTTCTAACGGGGGGGGGACAGATACGCAGTATTTT
TRBV27	NA	TRBD2	TRBJ2-3	CASKGLAGGSADTQYF	TGTGCCAGCAAGGGACTAGCGGGTGGGAGTGCAGATACGCAGTATTTT
TRBV6-5	few	TRBD1	TRBJ2-5	CASSYLTGYQETQYF	TGTGCCAGCAGTTACTTGACAGGGTACCAAGAGACCCAGTACTTC
TRBV4-3	NA	NA	TRBJ1-1	CASSQDFPGATEAFF	TGCGCCAGCAGCCAAGACTTCCCAGGGGCCACTGAAGCTTTCTTT
TRBV21-1	NA	NA	TRBJ1-5	CASSKVPGEVTPDQPQHF	TGTGCCAGCAGCAAAGTCCCAGGGGAGGTCACTCCCGATCAGCCCCAGCATTTT